The TCR beta chain under discussion was sequenced for a study of blood T cell repertoires in COVID-19. Turning to the study itself: Spain, Italy and the United States supplied samples that represented acute and convalescent COVID-19. T cells, B-cell-depleted T cells, or PBMCs provided the cDNA or gDNA that served as material.

In the original analysis: Nucleated cell counts were estimated from reference gene primer amplification. Measured with immunoSEQ multiplex PCR; TCRdb has only the in-frame clones, and not every one. That table gives V, J and clone size, and the DNA gave D and trimming. The sample consists of 70,000 to 90,000 clones, about four fifths of them appearing once. Trimming cost V 10 bases and J 1 base; bases outside gene matches: 12. The CDR3 runs to 17 residues. Germline lookup yields CDR1 SGHVS and CDR2 FNYEAQ. The sample comprised peripheral blood. The chain couples TRBV7-6 to TRBJ2-6, with 8 positions matching TRBD1. The clonotype originates from a woman aged 55-75 years with acute or convalescent COVID-19. CDR3 sequence: CATSPGGAGSGANVLTF. The CDR3 coding sequence is TGTGCCACCTCCCCAGGGGGCGCGGGGTCTGGGGCCAACGTCCTGACTTTC.